Below, 10 T cell receptor beta chains from the same sample are listed, as sequenced in a study of spatial heterogeneity in lung cancer. TCRdb redid the calling of the 5' RACE reads with MiXCR, one entry per CDR3 protein. The sample records approximately 40,000 distinct CDR3 sequences, 12% to 15% being singletons. Time point in this sample: sample taken at primary tumor resection. Whole RNA, which was extracted from tumor, nontumor lung tissue or frozen PBMC, was sequenced without any cell sorting. This sample comprised PBMCs, obtained at surgery. All receptors derive from a male donor with early-stage non-small cell lung cancer.

In this sample, this clonotype turned up a few times. This chain connects TRBV20-1 to TRBJ2-6, with D perhaps assigned TRBD1 or TRBD2 (5 bases each). The CDR3 extends over 14 amino acids. Trimming pared 3 bases from V and 8 bases from J, leaving 14 bases between. Germline V gene sequence: CDR1 DFQATT, CDR2 SNEGSKA (reference sequence). This CDR3 is CSASRDGSSNVLTF. In DNA form, the CDR3 reads TGCAGTGCTAGTCGGGACGGATCCTCCAACGTCCTGACTTTC.

In DNA form, the CDR3 reads TGCAGTGCCCTAGCTCCGGGGGCAGGGGAGACCCAGTACTTC. Protein product: CSALAPGAGETQYF. The rearrangement joins TRBV20-1 to TRBJ2-5; possibly TRBD1 or TRBD2 for D (6 bases each). The CDR3 loop spans 14 amino acids. V lost 6 bases and J 5 bases, leaving 19 bases between the germline ends. Germline CDR1 reads DFQATT; CDR2 reads SNEGSKA (reference sequence).

The table lists this clonotype with many counts. V and J are TRBV6-2 or TRBV6-3 and TRBJ2-2; D not certain. CDR1 is MNHEY, CDR2 SVGEGT, per germline. V was cut by 0 bases and J by 3 bases, with 8 bases left in between. This CDR3 contains 15 residues. CDR3 residues: CASSYSGSHTGELFF. CDR3 nucleotides: TGTGCCAGCAGTTACTCAGGGTCGCACACCGGGGAGCTGTTTTTT.

The chain uses TRBV7-3 and TRBJ1-1; D call uncertain. The V and J ends lost 4 bases and 4 bases respectively, with 10 bases between them. CDR1 is SGHTA and CDR2 is FQGTGA in the germline V gene. CDR3 size: 13 residues. CDR3: CASSSQWGTEAFF. The CDR3 DNA reads TGTGCCAGCAGCTCACAGTGGGGCACTGAAGCTTTCTTT.

This clonotype was seen more than once but under ten times. J is TRBJ1-5 and V is TRBV27; D ambiguous. The length of the CDR3 is 14 residues. The V gene lost 0 bases and the J gene lost 0 bases, with 3 bases spanning the gap. Germline assignment: CDR1 MNHEY and CDR2 SMNVEV (reference sequence). CDR3 nucleotide sequence: TGTGCCAGCAGTTTATCGTCTAGCAATCAGCCCCAGCATTTT. Amino acid sequence: CASSLSSSNQPQHF.

This clonotype was detected many times. The chain employs TRBV5-1 and TRBJ2-2; a possible D gene is TRBD2 (6 bases). The ends were cut back, 5 bases at V and 6 bases at J, with 14 bases in the middle. Germline V CDR1 and CDR2: SGHRS, YFSETQ. The CDR3 is 14 residues long. The CDR3 DNA is TGCGCCAGCAGTCTACGGGCTAGCGCCGGGGAGCTGTTTTTT. Protein sequence: CASSLRASAGELFF.

This clonotype was found many times. This sequence joins TRBV28 and TRBJ1-2; 10 bases match TRBD1. Looked up from germline, CDR1 is MDHEN and CDR2 is SYDVKM. This CDR3 region has 13 residues. Trimming at V came to 6 bases and at J to 3 bases, leaving 1 base not matched to a gene. In DNA, the CDR3 is TGTGCCAGCAGGACAGGGGGCTACTATGGCTACACCTTC. Protein: CASRTGGYYGYTF.

The V call is TRBV24-1, the J call TRBJ1-5, with 7 bases matching TRBD1. V gave up 5 bases and J gave up 0 bases; unmatched junction bases: 3. The CDR3 contains 15 residues. Germline CDR1 KGHDR, CDR2 SFDVKD. The DNA for the CDR3 is TGTGCCACCAGTGGGACAGGCGTTAGCAATCAGCCCCAGCATTTT. Its protein product is CATSGTGVSNQPQHF.

This rearrangement joins TRBV7-9 to TRBJ2-3; 11 nucleotides align to TRBD2. V dropped 5 bases and J dropped 3; count of bases not matched to a gene: 7. The CDR3 runs 16 residues. Germline values: CDR1 SEHNR, CDR2 FQNEAQ (reference sequence). CDR3 sequence reads: CASSPTLAGGTDTQYF. CDR3 coding DNA: TGTGCCAGCAGCCCCACCCTAGCGGGGGGAACAGATACGCAGTATTTT.

The chain employs TRBV7-2 and TRBJ1-6; TRBD1 agrees at 7 bases. V lost 1 base to trimming and J lost 10 bases; unmatched junction nucleotides: 4. CDR3 length: 14 residues. Germline assignment: CDR1 SGHTA and CDR2 FQGNSA. CDR3 sequence reads: CASSLEGAESPLHF. The CDR3 DNA follows: TGTGCCAGCAGCTTAGAGGGGGCCGAGTCACCCCTCCACTTT. Full variable domain (rest looked up from reference TRBV7-2 and TRBJ1-6): GAGVSQSPSNKVTEKGKDVELRCDPISGHTALYWYRQSLGQGLEFLIYFQGNSAPDKSGLPSDRFSAERTGGSVSTLTIQRTQQEDSAVYLCASSLEGAESPLHFGNGTRLTVT.